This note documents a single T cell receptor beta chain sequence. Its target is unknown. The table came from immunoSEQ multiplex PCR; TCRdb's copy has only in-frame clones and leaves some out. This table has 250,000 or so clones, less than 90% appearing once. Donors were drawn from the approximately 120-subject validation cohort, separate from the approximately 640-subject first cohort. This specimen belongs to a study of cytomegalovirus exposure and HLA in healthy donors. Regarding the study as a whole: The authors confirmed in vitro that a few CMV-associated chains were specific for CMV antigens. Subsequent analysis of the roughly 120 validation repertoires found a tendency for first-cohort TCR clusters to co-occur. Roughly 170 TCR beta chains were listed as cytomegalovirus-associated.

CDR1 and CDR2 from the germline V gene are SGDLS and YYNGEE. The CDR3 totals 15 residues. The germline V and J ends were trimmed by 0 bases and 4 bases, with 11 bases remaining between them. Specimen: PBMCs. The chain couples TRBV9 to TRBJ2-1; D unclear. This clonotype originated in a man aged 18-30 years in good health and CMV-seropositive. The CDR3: CASSVGSTVYNEQFF. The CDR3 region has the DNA TGTGCCAGCAGCGTAGGGAGTACTGTTTACAATGAGCAGTTCTTC.